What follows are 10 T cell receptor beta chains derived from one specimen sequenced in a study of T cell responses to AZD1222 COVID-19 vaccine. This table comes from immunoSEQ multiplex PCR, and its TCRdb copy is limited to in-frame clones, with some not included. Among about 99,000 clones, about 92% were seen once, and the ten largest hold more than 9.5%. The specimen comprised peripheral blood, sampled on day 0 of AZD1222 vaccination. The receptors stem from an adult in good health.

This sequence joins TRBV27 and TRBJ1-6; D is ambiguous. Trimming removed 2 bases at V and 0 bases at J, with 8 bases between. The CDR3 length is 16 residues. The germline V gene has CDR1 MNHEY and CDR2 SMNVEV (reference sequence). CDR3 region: CASSLGGSSYNSPLHF. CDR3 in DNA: TGTGCCAGCAGTTTAGGAGGGAGCTCCTATAATTCACCCCTCCACTTT.

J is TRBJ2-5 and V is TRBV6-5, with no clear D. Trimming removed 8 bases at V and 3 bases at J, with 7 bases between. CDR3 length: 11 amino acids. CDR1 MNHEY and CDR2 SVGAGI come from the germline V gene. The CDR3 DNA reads TGTGCCAGCCGTCAGGAAGAGACCCAGTACTTC. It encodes CASRQEETQYF.

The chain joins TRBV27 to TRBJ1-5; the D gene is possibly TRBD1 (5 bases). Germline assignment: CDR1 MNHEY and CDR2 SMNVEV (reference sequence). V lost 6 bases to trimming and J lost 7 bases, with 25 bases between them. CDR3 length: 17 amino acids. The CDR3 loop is CASSLRAVGASHQPQHF. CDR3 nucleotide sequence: TGTGCCAGCAGCCTCAGGGCGGTCGGGGCTTCACACCAGCCCCAGCATTTT.

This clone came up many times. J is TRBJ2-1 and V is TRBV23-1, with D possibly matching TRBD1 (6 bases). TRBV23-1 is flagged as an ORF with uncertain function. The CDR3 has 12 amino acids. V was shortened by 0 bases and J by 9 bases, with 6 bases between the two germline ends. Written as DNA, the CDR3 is TGCGCCAGCAGTCAATCACAGGGTGAGCAGTTCTTC. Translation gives CASSQSQGEQFF.

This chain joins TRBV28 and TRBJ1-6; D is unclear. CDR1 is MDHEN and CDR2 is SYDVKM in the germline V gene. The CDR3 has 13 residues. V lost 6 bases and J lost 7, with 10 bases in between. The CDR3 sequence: CASSLTTNSPLHF. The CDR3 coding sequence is TGTGCCAGCAGCTTAACGACAAATTCACCCCTCCACTTT.

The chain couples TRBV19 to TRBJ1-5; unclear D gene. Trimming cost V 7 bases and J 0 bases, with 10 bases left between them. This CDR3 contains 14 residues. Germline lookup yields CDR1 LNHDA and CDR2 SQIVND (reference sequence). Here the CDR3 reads CASTEGNSNQPQHF. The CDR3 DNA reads TGTGCCAGTACAGAAGGGAATAGCAATCAGCCCCAGCATTTT.

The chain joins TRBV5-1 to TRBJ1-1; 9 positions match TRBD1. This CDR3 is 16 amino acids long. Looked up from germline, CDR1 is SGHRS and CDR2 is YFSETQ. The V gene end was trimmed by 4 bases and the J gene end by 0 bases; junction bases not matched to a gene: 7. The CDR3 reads CASSTGTGRVNTEAFF. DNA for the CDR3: TGCGCCAGCAGCACCGGGACAGGGCGTGTGAACACTGAAGCTTTCTTT.

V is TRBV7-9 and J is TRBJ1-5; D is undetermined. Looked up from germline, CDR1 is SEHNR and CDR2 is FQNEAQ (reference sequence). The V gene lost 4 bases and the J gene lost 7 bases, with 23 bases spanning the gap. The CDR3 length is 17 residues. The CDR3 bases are TGTGCCAGCAGCTCTGGATTGGAAGGGCTTAAGGGACAGCCCCAGCATTTT. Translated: CASSSGLEGLKGQPQHF.

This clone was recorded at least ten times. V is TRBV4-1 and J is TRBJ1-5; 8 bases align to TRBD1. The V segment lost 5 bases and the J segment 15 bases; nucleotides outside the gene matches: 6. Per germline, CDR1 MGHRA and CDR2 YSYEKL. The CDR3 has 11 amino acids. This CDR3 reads CASSIQGEGHF. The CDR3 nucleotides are TGCGCCAGCAGCATACAGGGGGAAGGGCATTTT.

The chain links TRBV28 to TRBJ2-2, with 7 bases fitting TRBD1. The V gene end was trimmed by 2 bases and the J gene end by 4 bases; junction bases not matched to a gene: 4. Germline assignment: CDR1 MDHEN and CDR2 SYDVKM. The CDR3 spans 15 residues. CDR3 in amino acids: CASSLRGRVTGELFF. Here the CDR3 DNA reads TGTGCCAGCAGTTTAAGGGGGCGAGTCACCGGGGAGCTGTTTTTT.